The rows below give T cell receptor beta chains drawn from one sample of a study of shared clonotypes between healthy human individuals. Data came from immunoSEQ multiplex PCR; TCRdb stores just in-frame clones and leaves some out. Among some 2,100,000 clones listed, 90% to 95% were seen once. Sequencing used naive CD8+ T cells from PBMCs. The source of these receptors is a man aged 18 to 30 in good health. Some clones in this sample may be carry-over from other donors' samples. Both conserved end residues are part of each CDR3. Each record gives: V gene, J gene, D gene, CDR3 DNA, CDR3 protein. D genes are given only for firm matches.

TRBV7-9	TRBJ2-2	-	TGTGCCAGCACCGGCAAGGGGGAGGACACCGGGGAGCTGTTTTTT	CASTGKGEDTGELFF
TRBV6-5	TRBJ1-4	-	TGTGCCAGCAGTTGGGACCGGGTTAATGAAAAACTGTTTTTT	CASSWDRVNEKLFF
TRBV7-6	TRBJ2-7	TRBD2	TGTGCCAGCAGCCCGCGACTAGCGGGAGAGGTGAACGAGCAGTACTTC	CASSPRLAGEVNEQYF
TRBV7-9	TRBJ2-3	-	TGTGCCAGCAGCTTAGAGCTGGCGGGCGGTACGCAGTATTTT	CASSLELAGGTQYF
TRBV10-2	TRBJ2-1	TRBD2	TGCGCCACGGATTGGGCTAGCGGAAGAGGGGAGCAGTTCTTC	CATDWASGRGEQFF
TRBV9	TRBJ2-7	TRBD1	TGTGCCAGCAGCGCCAGAGGGGACAGGGCCTCCGAGCAGTACTTC	CASSARGDRASEQYF
TRBV19	TRBJ2-3	-	TGTGCCAGTAGTATTCGGGGGGATACGCAGTATTTT	CASSIRGDTQYF
TRBV6-5	TRBJ2-2	TRBD1	TGTGCCAGCAGCCTGGGACAGGGCGTCATCGGGGAGCTGTTTTTT	CASSLGQGVIGELFF
TRBV6-5	TRBJ2-7	TRBD1	TGTGCCAGCAGTAAACGACAGGGGTACTACGAGCAGTACTTC	CASSKRQGYYEQYF
TRBV4-1	TRBJ1-3	-	TGCGCCAGCAGCCAAGTCGAGGGGGGCAGAGACACCATATATTTT	CASSQVEGGRDTIYF